The 29 T cell receptor beta chains below come from one sample, sequenced in a study of response to subunit inactivated influenza vaccine. TCRdb reprocessed the RT-PCR reads with MiXCR, giving one entry per CDR3 protein. The sample contains approximately 530,000 distinct CDR3 sequences, around 8% of which appear only once. The sample here was PBMCs from blood, taken roughly 24 months after vaccination. The receptor set was obtained from a man aged 50 to 69 who received an inactivated influenza vaccine.

This clonotype was seen more than once but under ten times. The CDR3 nucleotides are TGTGCCGCAGGACAATCCTCCTACGAGCAGTACTTC. Encoded protein: CAAGQSSYEQYF. The V gene is TRBV6-5, the J gene TRBJ2-7; perhaps TRBD1 as D (5 bases). Trimming removed 11 bases at V and 0 bases at J, with 11 bases between. CDR3 length equals 12 residues. From germline, CDR1 is MNHEY and CDR2 SVGAGI.

J is TRBJ2-7 and V is TRBV29-1; D possibly corresponds to TRBD2 (5 bases). Per the germline V gene, CDR1 is SQVTM and CDR2 is ANQGSEA. V shed 4 bases and J shed 3 bases, with 16 bases lying between them. The CDR3 totals 14 residues. DNA of the CDR3: TGCAGCGTTGGTTTACAGCGGATTGACTACGAGCAGTACTTC. Translated: CSVGLQRIDYEQYF.

This clonotype appeared many times. The junction and the germline gene differ at one end; a read error may be behind it. The chain has TRBV7-2 and TRBJ2-1; 11 nucleotides match TRBD2. This CDR3 comprises 15 residues. Germline V gene lookup returns CDR1 SGHTA and CDR2 FQGNSA. The CDR3 sequence is CASRLAGGPYNEQFF. CDR3 sequence (DNA): TGTGCCAGCCGCTTAGCGGGGGGGCCCTACAATGAGCAGTTCTTC.

This clonotype was seen a few times. This chain connects TRBV29-1 to TRBJ2-1; weak D call: TRBD1 (5 bases). Germline CDR1 and CDR2: SQVTM and ANQGSEA. This CDR3 has 15 amino acids. Trimming removed 3 bases at V and 15 bases at J, with 27 bases between. The CDR3 protein is CSVEAQKDSPRSWFF. For the CDR3, the DNA is TGCAGCGTTGAGGCACAGAAAGACAGCCCCCGTTCTTGGTTCTTC.

This clonotype occurred many times. V is TRBV20-1 and J is TRBJ2-3; D is possibly TRBD2 (6 bases). The V end lost 4 bases, the J end lost 5 bases, and 16 bases lay between the germline ends. The CDR3 totals 14 residues. Germline V gene lookup returns CDR1 DFQATT and CDR2 SNEGSKA (reference sequence). The CDR3 region has the DNA TGCAGTGCTATGACTAGTGACTCGGGAGATACGCAGTATTTT. It encodes CSAMTSDSGDTQYF.

In its sample, this clonotype was seen many times. The rearrangement uses TRBV14 and TRBJ2-7; D unclear. Looked up from germline, CDR1 is SGHDN and CDR2 is FVKESK. The CDR3 covers 14 residues. Trimming removed 0 bases from V and 3 bases from J, with 9 bases in between. The CDR3 DNA follows: TGTGCCAGCAGCCAAGACGGGTTGGGCTACGAGCAGTACTTC. Translating gives CASSQDGLGYEQYF.

The chain uses TRBV20-1 and TRBJ2-2, with D possibly TRBD2 on 6 matching bases. CDR3 length: 14 amino acids. Germline V CDR1 and CDR2: DFQATT, SNEGSKA (reference sequence). V lost 1 base to trimming and J lost 4 bases, with 10 bases between them. The CDR3 spells CSARVGGSTGELFF. The DNA of the CDR3 is TGCAGTGCTAGAGTTGGGGGGAGCACCGGGGAGCTGTTTTTT.

This clonotype was seen at least ten times. The chain uses TRBV11-2 and TRBJ2-7; TRBD2 agrees at 12 bases. Germline V gene sequence: CDR1 SGHAT, CDR2 FQNNGV. The CDR3 has 16 residues. V shed 5 bases and J 4 bases; nucleotides not matched to a gene: 9. CDR3 residues: CASSEPLAGGPYEQYF. CDR3 nucleotide sequence: TGTGCCAGCAGCGAGCCCCTAGCGGGAGGGCCATACGAGCAGTACTTC.

Concerning this clonotype itself: A read error is possible here, since a much larger clone lies one base away. The chain is built from TRBV7-2 and TRBJ2-7; 7 nucleotides agree with TRBD2. Germline lookup yields CDR1 SGHTA and CDR2 FQGNSA. Trimming removed 6 bases from V and 0 bases from J; junction bases left unmatched: 14. This CDR3 spans 17 amino acids. CDR3 residues: CASSLGGRLLGSYEQYF. In nucleotides, the CDR3 is TGTGCCAGCAGTTTGGGGGGGAGACTATTAGGCTCCTACGAGCAGTACTTC.

This clonotype was counted a few times. The chain employs TRBV20-1 and TRBJ1-5; 9 bases map to TRBD1. The CDR3 sequence is 14 residues long. V shed 2 bases, J shed 5 bases, and the junction held 4 bases outside the gene matches. Germline CDR1 reads DFQATT; CDR2 reads SNEGSKA (reference sequence). The CDR3 sequence is CSARMGQGDQPQHF. CDR3 in DNA: TGCAGTGCTAGAATGGGACAGGGTGATCAGCCCCAGCATTTT.

This clonotype has more than one count but fewer than ten. V usage is TRBV9 and J usage is TRBJ2-2; a weak D match, TRBD2 (6 bases). Looked up from germline, CDR1 is SGDLS and CDR2 is YYNGEE. The length of the CDR3 is 17 residues. Trimming cost V 7 bases and J 1 base, with 20 bases left between them. CDR3 sequence reads: CASSLGGGSLNTGELFF. The DNA for the CDR3 is TGTGCCAGCTCATTGGGGGGAGGCTCATTGAACACCGGGGAGCTGTTTTTT. The variable domain in full, with the rest retrieved from reference TRBV9 and TRBJ2-2, is DSGVTQTPKHLITATGQRVTLRCSPRSGDLSVYWYQQSLDQGLQFLIQYYNGEERAKGNILERFSAQQFPDLHSELNLSSLELGDSALYFCASSLGGGSLNTGELFFGEGSRLTVL.

This clonotype occurred many times. CDR3 residues: CASSQDGGTGNTIYF. CDR3 bases: TGCGCCAGCAGCCAAGATGGCGGTACTGGAAACACCATATATTTT. V usage is TRBV4-3 and J usage is TRBJ1-3; D call uncertain. The germline V gene has CDR1 LGHNA and CDR2 YSLEER. There are 15 residues in the CDR3. V dropped 0 bases and J dropped 2 bases, with 8 bases sitting between them.

This chain links TRBV20-1 with TRBJ1-5; no reliable D call. The germline CDR1 and CDR2 sequences are DFQATT and SNEGSKA (reference sequence). Deletions cut 6 bases from V and 1 base from J, with 13 bases between. The CDR3 sequence is 14 residues long. The CDR3 coding sequence is TGCAGTGCGAATGAGGTGGCGAGCAATCAGCCCCAGCATTTT. It is translated as CSANEVASNQPQHF.

This clonotype was seen repeatedly, ten times or more. The chain couples TRBV7-8 to TRBJ2-1, with 10 bases lining up with TRBD2. With 5 bases clipped from V and 4 bases from J, the junction kept 8 bases outside the gene matches. This CDR3 comprises 16 residues. Looked up from germline, CDR1 is SGHVS and CDR2 is FQNEAQ. The CDR3 is CASSRGLAADYNEQFF. The CDR3 DNA is TGTGCCAGCAGCAGAGGACTAGCGGCCGATTACAATGAGCAGTTCTTC.

The V call is TRBV27, the J call TRBJ2-3; a possible D gene is TRBD2 (5 bases). CDR1 is MNHEY, CDR2 SMNVEV, per germline (reference sequence). This CDR3 comprises 16 residues. Trimming removed 2 bases at V and 2 bases at J, with 14 bases between. The DNA of the CDR3 is TGTGCCAGCAGTTTAGGAGCGGTGAGAAACACAGATACGCAGTATTTT. Its protein product is CASSLGAVRNTDTQYF.

This clonotype was counted between two and nine times. The chain couples TRBV20-1 to TRBJ1-1; tentatively, D is TRBD1 (6 bases). Germline assignment: CDR1 DFQATT and CDR2 SNEGSKA (reference sequence). Trimming left V 6 bases short and J 6 bases short, with 14 bases between. The CDR3 extends over 12 amino acids. The CDR3, as DNA: TGCAGTGCAACCAGGGGAGACGCTGAAGCTTTCTTT. Its translation: CSATRGDAEAFF.

Ten or more counts support this clonotype. This chain connects TRBV2 to TRBJ2-7; 8 bases fit TRBD1. Germline CDR1 and CDR2: SNHLY and FYNNEI. The CDR3 is 15 residues long. V dropped 7 bases and J dropped 0; count of bases not matched to a gene: 8. The CDR3 reads CASTYPGQVSYEQYF. CDR3 nucleotide sequence: TGTGCCAGCACTTACCCGGGACAGGTCTCCTACGAGCAGTACTTC.

The V and J genes are TRBV30 and TRBJ2-2, with 8 bases lining up with TRBD1. After removal of 4 bases from V and 2 bases from J, the junction contained 6 bases not matched to a gene. CDR1 and CDR2 (germline): GTSNPN, SVGIG (reference sequence). The CDR3 covers 15 residues. The CDR3 region has the DNA TGTGCCTGGAAATCAGGGGGCACAAACACCGGGGAGCTGTTTTTT. Its protein is CAWKSGGTNTGELFF. The variable domain in full, completed from reference TRBV30 and TRBJ2-2, reads SQTIHQWPATLVQPVGSPLSLECTVEGTSNPNLYWYRQAAGRGLQLLFYSVGIGQISSEVPQNLSASRPQDRQFILSSKKLLLSDSGFYLCAWKSGGTNTGELFFGEGSRLTVL.

The table lists this clonotype with a few counts. The V gene is TRBV20-1, the J gene TRBJ2-5; D possibly corresponds to TRBD1 (6 bases). Germline CDR1 and CDR2: DFQATT and SNEGSKA (reference sequence). The CDR3 runs to 13 residues. With 6 bases removed from V and 6 bases from J, the gap between germline ends came to 17 bases. The CDR3 region is CSATLRGGKTQYF. CDR3 DNA sequence: TGCAGTGCCACCCTCAGGGGTGGGAAGACCCAGTACTTC.

J is TRBJ2-3 and V is TRBV20-1; 7 nucleotides align to TRBD1. Per the germline V gene, CDR1 is DFQATT and CDR2 is SNEGSKA (reference sequence). The CDR3 is 16 residues long. V trimming: 7 bases; J trimming: 8 bases; junction bases outside the gene matches: 21. The CDR3 region is CSVYPETGKDGGTQYF. As DNA, the CDR3 is TGCAGTGTTTATCCTGAGACAGGGAAAGACGGAGGTACGCAGTATTTT.

This chain links TRBV25-1 with TRBJ2-7; tentatively, D is TRBD1 or TRBD2 (5 bases each). Trimming stripped 7 bases from V and 0 bases from J, with 16 bases between. The CDR3 consists of 15 residues. The V gene's germline CDR1 is MGHDK and CDR2 SYGVNS. The CDR3 protein is CASKSSEGSSYEQYF. The CDR3 coding sequence is TGTGCCAGCAAGTCGTCAGAGGGGAGCTCCTACGAGCAGTACTTC.

This clonotype turned up a few times. The V and J genes are TRBV6-2 or TRBV6-3 and TRBJ1-1; 8 bases map to TRBD1. V dropped 6 bases and J dropped 4; count of bases not matched to a gene: 13. CDR1 and CDR2 from the germline V gene are MNHEY and SVGEGT. This CDR3 has 16 residues. CDR3 in amino acids: CASSHDRGTVSTEAFF. The CDR3 nucleotides are TGTGCCAGCAGCCACGACAGGGGAACAGTAAGCACTGAAGCTTTCTTT.

This clonotype was observed a handful of times. V and J are TRBV3-1 and TRBJ2-5; no definite D call. Trimming took 1 base from V and 4 from J, leaving 13 bases between them. Germline CDR1 is LGHDT and CDR2 is YNNKEL (reference sequence). This CDR3 contains 15 residues. The DNA of the CDR3 is TGTGCCAGCAGCCAAGTACTCGCGGTGGGAGAGACCCAGTACTTC. Its translation: CASSQVLAVGETQYF.

This clonotype was found a few times. CDR3 protein: CASSPTQGLAGGSSYNEQFF. Here the CDR3 DNA reads TGTGCCAGCTCACCAACCCAGGGGCTAGCGGGTGGTAGCTCCTACAATGAGCAGTTCTTC. The chain combines TRBV18 with TRBJ2-1; TRBD2 matches 8 bases. Unmatched junction bases numbered 15, after V lost 2 bases and J lost 0 bases. The CDR3 has 20 amino acids. Germline V gives CDR1 KGHSH, CDR2 LQKENI.

This clonotype was recorded a few times. The gene calls are TRBV7-2 and TRBJ2-5; D is uncertain. In germline, CDR1 is SGHTA, CDR2 FQGNSA. CDR3 length equals 13 residues. V was pared by 2 bases and J by 1 base, with 5 bases between. CDR3 coding DNA: TGTGCCAGCAGCTTAACAGCCCAAGAGACCCAGTACTTC. Translating gives CASSLTAQETQYF.

This clonotype has only a few counts. The chain has TRBV5-1 and TRBJ2-1, with TRBD2 identical over 10 bases. Germline CDR1 SGHRS, CDR2 YFSETQ. With V trimmed by 0 bases and J by 8 bases, 8 bases remained unmatched. This CDR3 is built from 16 residues. The CDR3 loop reads CASSLVPPGTSDEQFF. Here the CDR3 DNA reads TGCGCCAGCAGCTTGGTCCCACCCGGGACTAGCGATGAGCAGTTCTTC.

This clonotype was seen only a few times. This chain connects TRBV9 to TRBJ1-5; 11 bases are shared with TRBD1. The CDR3 consists of 21 residues. Germline V gene lookup returns CDR1 SGDLS and CDR2 YYNGEE. The V segment lost 6 bases and the J segment 1 base; nucleotides outside the gene matches: 21. For the CDR3, the DNA is TGTGCCAGCATCGCCTCTCAACTTCCGGGACAGGGGGTGGACAGCAATCAGCCCCAGCATTTT. Amino acids: CASIASQLPGQGVDSNQPQHF.

This clonotype occurred a few times. The chain employs TRBV7-2 and TRBJ2-5, with TRBD1 matching 8 bases. The germline gives CDR1 SGHTA, CDR2 FQGNSA. V shed 2 bases, J shed 5 bases, and the junction held 4 bases outside the gene matches. The CDR3 spans 14 residues. The CDR3 is CASSLSDRVETQYF. CDR3 nucleotide sequence: TGTGCCAGCAGCTTATCGGACAGGGTGGAGACCCAGTACTTC.

The chain recombines TRBV12-3 or TRBV12-4 with TRBJ2-1; D perhaps matches TRBD2 (5 bases). The CDR3 contains 13 residues. The V end lost 5 bases, the J end lost 8 bases, and 13 bases lay between the germline ends. CDR3 DNA: TGTGCCAGCAGTCATCGGGGTGGGGATGAGCAGTTCTTC. Its translation: CASSHRGGDEQFF.